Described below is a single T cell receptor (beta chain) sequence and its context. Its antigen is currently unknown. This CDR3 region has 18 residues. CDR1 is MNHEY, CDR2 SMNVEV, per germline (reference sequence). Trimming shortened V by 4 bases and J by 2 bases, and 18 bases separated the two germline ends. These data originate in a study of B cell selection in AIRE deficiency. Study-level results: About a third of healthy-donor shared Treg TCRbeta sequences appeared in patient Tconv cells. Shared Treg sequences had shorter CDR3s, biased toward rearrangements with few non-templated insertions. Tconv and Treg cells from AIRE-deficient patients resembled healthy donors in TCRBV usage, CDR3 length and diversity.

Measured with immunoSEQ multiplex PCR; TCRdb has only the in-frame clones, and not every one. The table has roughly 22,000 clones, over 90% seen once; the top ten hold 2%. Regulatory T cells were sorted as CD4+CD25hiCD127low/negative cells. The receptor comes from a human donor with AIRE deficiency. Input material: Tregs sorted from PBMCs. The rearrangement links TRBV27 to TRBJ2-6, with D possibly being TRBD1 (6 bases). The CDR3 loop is CASSSDSLSSTGANVLTF. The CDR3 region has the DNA TGTGCCAGCAGTTCGGACAGCCTTTCCTCCACTGGGGCCAACGTCCTGACTTTC.